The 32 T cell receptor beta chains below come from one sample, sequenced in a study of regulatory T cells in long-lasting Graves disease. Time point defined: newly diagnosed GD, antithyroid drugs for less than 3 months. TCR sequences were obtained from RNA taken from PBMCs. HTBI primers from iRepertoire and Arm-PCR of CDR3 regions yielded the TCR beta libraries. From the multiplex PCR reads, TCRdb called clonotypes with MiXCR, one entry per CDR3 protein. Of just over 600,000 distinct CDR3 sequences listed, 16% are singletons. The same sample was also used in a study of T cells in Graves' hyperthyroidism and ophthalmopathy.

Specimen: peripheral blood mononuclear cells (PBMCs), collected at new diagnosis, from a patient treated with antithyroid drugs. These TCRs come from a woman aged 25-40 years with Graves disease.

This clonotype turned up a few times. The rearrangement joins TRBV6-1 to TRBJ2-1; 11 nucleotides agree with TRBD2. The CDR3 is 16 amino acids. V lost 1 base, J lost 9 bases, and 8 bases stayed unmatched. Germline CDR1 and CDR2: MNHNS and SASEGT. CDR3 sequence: CASSEGLLAGGTEQFF. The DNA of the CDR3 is TGTGCCAGCAGTGAAGGGTTGCTAGCGGGAGGTACTGAGCAGTTCTTC.

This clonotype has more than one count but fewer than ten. Here the CDR3 reads CASSSWDSAETQYF. The CDR3 DNA reads as TGTGCCAGTAGTTCCTGGGACAGCGCTGAGACCCAGTACTTC. V gene TRBV19 combines with J gene TRBJ2-5, with 7 bases matching TRBD1. The CDR3 sequence is 14 residues long. Per germline, CDR1 LNHDA and CDR2 SQIVND (reference sequence). Trimming at V came to 5 bases and at J to 5 bases, leaving 8 bases not matched to a gene.

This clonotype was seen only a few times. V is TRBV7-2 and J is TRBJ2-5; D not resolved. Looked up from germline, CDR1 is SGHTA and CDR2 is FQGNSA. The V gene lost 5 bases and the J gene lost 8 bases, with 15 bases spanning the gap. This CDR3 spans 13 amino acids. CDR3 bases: TGTGCCAGCAGCCCAGGCGGTGGGAACACCCAGTACTTC. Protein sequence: CASSPGGGNTQYF.

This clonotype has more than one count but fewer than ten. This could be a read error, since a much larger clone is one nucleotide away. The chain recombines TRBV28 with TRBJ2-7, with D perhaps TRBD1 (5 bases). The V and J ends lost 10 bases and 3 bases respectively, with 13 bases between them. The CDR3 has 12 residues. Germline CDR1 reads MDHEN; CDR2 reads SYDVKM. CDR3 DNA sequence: TGTGCCATCAAGGTCAGGGACTACGAGCAGTACTTC. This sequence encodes CAIKVRDYEQYF.

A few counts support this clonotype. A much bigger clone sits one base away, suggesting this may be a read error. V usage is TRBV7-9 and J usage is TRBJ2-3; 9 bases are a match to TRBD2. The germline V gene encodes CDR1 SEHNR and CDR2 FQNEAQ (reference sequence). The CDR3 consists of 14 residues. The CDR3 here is CTSTLAGSTDTQYF. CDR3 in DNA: TGTACCAGCACCCTAGCGGGAAGCACAGATACGCAGTATTTT.

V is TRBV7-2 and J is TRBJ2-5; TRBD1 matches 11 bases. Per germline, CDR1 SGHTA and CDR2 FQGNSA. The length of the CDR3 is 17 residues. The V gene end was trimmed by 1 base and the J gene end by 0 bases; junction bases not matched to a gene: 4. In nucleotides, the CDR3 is TGTGCCAGCAGCTTAGGGGGACAGGGGGGGTACCAAGAGACCCAGTACTTC. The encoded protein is CASSLGGQGGYQETQYF.

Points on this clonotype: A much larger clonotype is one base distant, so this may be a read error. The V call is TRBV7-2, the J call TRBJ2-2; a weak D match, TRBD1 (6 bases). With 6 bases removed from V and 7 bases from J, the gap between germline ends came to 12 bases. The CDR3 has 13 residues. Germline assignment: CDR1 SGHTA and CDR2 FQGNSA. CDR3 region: CASSHRVGGELFF. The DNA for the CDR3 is TGTGCCAGCAGTCACAGGGTTGGCGGGGAGCTGTTTTTT. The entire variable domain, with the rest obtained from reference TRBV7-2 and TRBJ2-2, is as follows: GAGVSQSPSNKVTEKGKDVELRCDPISGHTALYWYRQSLGQGLEFLIYFQGNSAPDKSGLPSDRFSAERTGGSVSTLTIQRTQQEDSAVYLCASSHRVGGELFFGEGSRLTVL.

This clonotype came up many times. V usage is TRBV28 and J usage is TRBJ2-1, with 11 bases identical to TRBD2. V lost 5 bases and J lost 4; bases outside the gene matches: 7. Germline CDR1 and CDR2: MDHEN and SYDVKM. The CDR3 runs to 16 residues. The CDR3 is CASSAPGLAVYNEQFF. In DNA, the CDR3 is TGTGCCAGCAGTGCACCGGGACTAGCGGTGTACAATGAGCAGTTCTTC.

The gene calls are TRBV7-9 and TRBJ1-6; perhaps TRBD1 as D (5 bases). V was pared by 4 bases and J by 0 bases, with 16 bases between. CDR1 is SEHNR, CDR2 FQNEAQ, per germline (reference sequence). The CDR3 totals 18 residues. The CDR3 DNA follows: TGTGCCAGCAGCTCACGGGTCGGGACTAGCTCCTATAATTCACCCCTCCACTTT. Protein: CASSSRVGTSSYNSPLHF.

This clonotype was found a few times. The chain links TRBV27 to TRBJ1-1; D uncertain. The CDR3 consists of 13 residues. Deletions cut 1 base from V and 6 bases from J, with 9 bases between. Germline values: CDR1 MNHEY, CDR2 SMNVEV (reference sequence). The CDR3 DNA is TGTGCCAGCAGTTTATGGTTGGCGGCTGAAGCTTTCTTT. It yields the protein CASSLWLAAEAFF.

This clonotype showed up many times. CDR3 amino acids: CASSREQGRQETQYF. As DNA, the CDR3 is TGTGCCAGCAGCCGAGAACAGGGGCGACAAGAGACCCAGTACTTC. The rearrangement links TRBV12-3 or TRBV12-4 to TRBJ2-5; 7 bases are shared with TRBD1. Trimming at V came to 6 bases and at J to 2 bases, leaving 9 bases not matched to a gene. The CDR3 extends over 15 amino acids.

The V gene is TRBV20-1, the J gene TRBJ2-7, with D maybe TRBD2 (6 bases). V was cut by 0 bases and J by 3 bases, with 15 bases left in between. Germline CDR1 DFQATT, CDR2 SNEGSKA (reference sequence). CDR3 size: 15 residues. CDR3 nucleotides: TGCAGTGCTAGAGATCCTCAAACAGCGGGCTACGAGCAGTACTTC. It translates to CSARDPQTAGYEQYF.

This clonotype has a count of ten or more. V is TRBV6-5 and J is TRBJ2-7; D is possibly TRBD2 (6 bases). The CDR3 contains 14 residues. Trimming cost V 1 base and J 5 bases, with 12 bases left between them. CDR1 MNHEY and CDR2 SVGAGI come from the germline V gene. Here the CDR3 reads CASSYFVSGDEQYF. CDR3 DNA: TGTGCCAGCAGTTACTTCGTTTCGGGGGACGAGCAGTACTTC.

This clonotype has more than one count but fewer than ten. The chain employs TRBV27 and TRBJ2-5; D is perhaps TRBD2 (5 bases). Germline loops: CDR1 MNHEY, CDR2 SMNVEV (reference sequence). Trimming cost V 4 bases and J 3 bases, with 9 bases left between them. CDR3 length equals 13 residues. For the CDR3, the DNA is TGTGCCAGCAGTTCCGGACTGGAAGAGACCCAGTACTTC. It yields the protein CASSSGLEETQYF.

The CDR3 sequence is CASSSPITGSVYEQYF. CDR3 DNA: TGTGCCAGCAGCTCACCGATTACAGGGTCGGTCTACGAGCAGTACTTC. The chain joins TRBV5-6 to TRBJ2-7; D might be TRBD1 (6 bases). V lost 3 bases and J 3 bases, leaving 19 bases between the germline ends. This CDR3 is 16 amino acids long. In germline, CDR1 is SGHDT, CDR2 YYEEEE.

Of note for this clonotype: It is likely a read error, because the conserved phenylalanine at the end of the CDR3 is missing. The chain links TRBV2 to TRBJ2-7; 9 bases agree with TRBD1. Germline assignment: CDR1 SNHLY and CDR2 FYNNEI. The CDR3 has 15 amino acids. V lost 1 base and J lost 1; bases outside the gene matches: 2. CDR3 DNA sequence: TGTGCCAGCAGTGAAGGGGGGACAGGGTCCTACGAGCAGTACTCC. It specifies CASSEGGTGSYEQYS.

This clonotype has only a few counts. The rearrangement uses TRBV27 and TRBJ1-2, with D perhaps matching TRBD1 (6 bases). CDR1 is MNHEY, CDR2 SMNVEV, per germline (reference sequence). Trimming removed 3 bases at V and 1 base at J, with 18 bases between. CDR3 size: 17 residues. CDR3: CASSFRSGAPNNYGYTF. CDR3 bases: TGTGCCAGCAGTTTTAGGTCAGGGGCCCCCAATAACTATGGCTACACCTTC.

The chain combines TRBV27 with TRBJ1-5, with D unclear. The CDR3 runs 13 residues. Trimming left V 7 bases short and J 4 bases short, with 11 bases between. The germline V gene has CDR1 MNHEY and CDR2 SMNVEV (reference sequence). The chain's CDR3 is CASTYSPNQPQHF. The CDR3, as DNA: TGTGCCAGCACCTATTCACCTAATCAGCCCCAGCATTTT.

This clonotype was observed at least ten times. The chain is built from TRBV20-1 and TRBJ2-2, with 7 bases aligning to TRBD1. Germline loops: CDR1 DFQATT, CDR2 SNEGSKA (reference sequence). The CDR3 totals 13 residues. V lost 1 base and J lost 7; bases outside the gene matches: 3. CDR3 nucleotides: TGCAGTGCTAGAGGGGACAGTATCGGGGAGCTGTTTTTT. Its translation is CSARGDSIGELFF.

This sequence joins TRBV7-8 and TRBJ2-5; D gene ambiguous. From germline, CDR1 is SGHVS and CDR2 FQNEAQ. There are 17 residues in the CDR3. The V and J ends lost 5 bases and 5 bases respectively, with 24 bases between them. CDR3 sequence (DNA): TGTGCCAGCAGCCTCCGCCCAATAATGAATAGTGTGGAGACCCAGTACTTC. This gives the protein CASSLRPIMNSVETQYF.

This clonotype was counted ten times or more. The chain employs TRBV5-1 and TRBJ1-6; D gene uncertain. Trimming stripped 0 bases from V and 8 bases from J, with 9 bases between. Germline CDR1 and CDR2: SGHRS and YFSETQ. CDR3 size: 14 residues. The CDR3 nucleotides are TGCGCCAGCAGCTTGGATCCCGATGATTCACCCCTCCACTTT. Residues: CASSLDPDDSPLHF.

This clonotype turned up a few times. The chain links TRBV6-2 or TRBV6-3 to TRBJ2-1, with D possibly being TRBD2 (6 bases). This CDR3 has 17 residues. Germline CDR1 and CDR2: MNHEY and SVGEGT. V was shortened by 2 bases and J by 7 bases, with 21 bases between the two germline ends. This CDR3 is CASSYAPFSGLWNEQFF. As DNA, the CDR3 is TGTGCCAGCAGTTACGCCCCTTTTAGCGGACTTTGGAATGAGCAGTTCTTC.

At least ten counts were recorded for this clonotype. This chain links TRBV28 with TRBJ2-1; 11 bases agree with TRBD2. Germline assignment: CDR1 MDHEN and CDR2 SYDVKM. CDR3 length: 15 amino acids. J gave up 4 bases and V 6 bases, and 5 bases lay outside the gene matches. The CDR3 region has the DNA TGTGCCAGCAGACCCACTAGCGGGAGTTACAATGAGCAGTTCTTC. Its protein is CASRPTSGSYNEQFF.

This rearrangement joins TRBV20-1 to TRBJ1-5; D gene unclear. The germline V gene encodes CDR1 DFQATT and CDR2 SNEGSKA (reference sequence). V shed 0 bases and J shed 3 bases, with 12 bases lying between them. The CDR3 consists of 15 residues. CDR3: CSARDPGWANQPQHF. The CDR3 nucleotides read TGCAGTGCTAGAGATCCCGGGTGGGCCAATCAGCCCCAGCATTTT.

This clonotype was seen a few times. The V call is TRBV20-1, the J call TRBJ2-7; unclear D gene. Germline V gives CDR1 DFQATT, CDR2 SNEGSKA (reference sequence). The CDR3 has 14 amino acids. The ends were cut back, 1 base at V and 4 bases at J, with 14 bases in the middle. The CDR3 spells CSARGTSSRYEQYF. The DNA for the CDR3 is TGCAGTGCTAGAGGGACCAGCAGTCGGTACGAGCAGTACTTC.

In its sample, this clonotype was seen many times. Here the CDR3 reads CASSPLQGMNQPQHF. CDR3 DNA sequence: TGTGCCAGCTCACCATTACAGGGGATGAATCAGCCCCAGCATTTT. The chain links TRBV18 to TRBJ1-5, with 7 nucleotides matching TRBD1. V lost 2 bases and J lost 4; bases outside the gene matches: 5. Germline V CDR1 and CDR2: KGHSH, LQKENI. The CDR3 length is 15 residues.

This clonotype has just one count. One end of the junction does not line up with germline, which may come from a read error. The CDR3 DNA sequence: TGTGCCAGCAGCGTAATGTCCAGGCCCCAAGGGACCCAGTACTTC. Protein product: CASSVMSRPQGTQYF. The chain joins TRBV9 to TRBJ2-5; no reliable D call. Germline V gene lookup returns CDR1 SGDLS and CDR2 YYNGEE. The CDR3 runs 15 residues. Supplemented by reference TRBV9 and TRBJ2-5, the full variable domain reads DSGVTQTPKHLITATGQRVTLRCSPRSGDLSVYWYQQSLDQGLQFLIQYYNGEERAKGNILERFSAQQFPDLHSELNLSSLELGDSALYFCASSVMSRPQGTQYFGPGTRLLVL.

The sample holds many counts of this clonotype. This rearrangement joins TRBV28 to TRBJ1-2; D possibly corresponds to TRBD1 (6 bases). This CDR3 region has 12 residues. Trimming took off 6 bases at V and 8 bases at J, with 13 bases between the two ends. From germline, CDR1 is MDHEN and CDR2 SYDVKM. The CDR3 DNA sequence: TGTGCCAGCAGCATGGGACACTCCGGCTACACCTTC. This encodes CASSMGHSGYTF.

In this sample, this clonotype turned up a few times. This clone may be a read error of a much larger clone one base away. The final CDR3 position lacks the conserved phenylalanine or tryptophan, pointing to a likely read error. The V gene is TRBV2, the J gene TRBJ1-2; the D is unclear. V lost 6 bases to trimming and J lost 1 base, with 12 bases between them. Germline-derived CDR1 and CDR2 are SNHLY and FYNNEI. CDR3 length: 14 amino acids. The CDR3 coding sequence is TGTGCCAGCAGGTTTGGGGAGTTTAACTATGGCTACACCCTC. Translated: CASRFGEFNYGYTL.

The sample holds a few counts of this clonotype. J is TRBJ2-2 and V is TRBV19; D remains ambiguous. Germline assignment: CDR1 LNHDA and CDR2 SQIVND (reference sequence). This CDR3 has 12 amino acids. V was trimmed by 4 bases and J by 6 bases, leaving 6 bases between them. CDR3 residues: CASSTRPGELFF. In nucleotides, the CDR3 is TGTGCCAGTAGTACTCGGCCCGGGGAGCTGTTTTTT.

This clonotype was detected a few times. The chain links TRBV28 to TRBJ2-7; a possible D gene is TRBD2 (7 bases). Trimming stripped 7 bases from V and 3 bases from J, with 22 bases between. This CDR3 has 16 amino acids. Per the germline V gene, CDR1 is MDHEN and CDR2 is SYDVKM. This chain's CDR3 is CASTWGGAGHSYEQYF. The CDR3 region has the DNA TGTGCCAGCACCTGGGGGGGAGCGGGACATAGCTACGAGCAGTACTTC. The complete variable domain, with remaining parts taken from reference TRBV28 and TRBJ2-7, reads DVKVTQSSRYLVKRTGEKVFLECVQDMDHENMFWYRQDPGLGLRLIYFSYDVKMKEKGDIPEGYSVSREKKERFSLILESASTNQTSMYLCASTWGGAGHSYEQYFGPGTRLTVT.

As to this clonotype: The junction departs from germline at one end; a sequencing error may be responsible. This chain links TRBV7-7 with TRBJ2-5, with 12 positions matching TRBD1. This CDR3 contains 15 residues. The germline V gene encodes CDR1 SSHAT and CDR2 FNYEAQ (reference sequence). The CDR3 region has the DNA TGTGCTAGCAGCATGGGACAGGGGGCTTGGGAGACCCAGTACTTC. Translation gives CASSMGQGAWETQYF.